The sequence of this T cell receptor beta chain was determined in a study of metastatic and nonmetastatic thyroid tumors (dated by TCRdb to 2019 to 2021). About the investigation overall: Repertoires were compared across peripheral blood and tumor or nodule tissue samples from malignant and benign thyroid patients.

This clone was recorded at least ten times. The clone's antigen remains unknown. It has no much larger one-base neighbor in the sample; base qualities were not kept. Study-level results and caveats: In both blood and tumor samples, TCR beta diversity was reported to be significantly higher in malignant tumors than in benign nodules.

The CDR3 goes from the cysteine to the phenylalanine over 11 residues. Only the CDR3 part of the read is kept: 33 bases, read in frame from the first base. The germline V gene (reference sequence) specifies DFQATT as CDR1 and SNEGSKA as CDR2. Relative to germline, V is 3 bases shorter and J is 7 bases shorter, with 6 bases between their ends. None of the patients had been given any treatment before thyroid surgery. Patient clinical samples collected from about 2012 to 2018 were retrospectively analysed using T-cell receptor beta sequencing. The receptor library was made with PCR. The instrument given in TCRdb is Illumina HiSeq 4000. High-throughput sequencing was used to profile the TCR beta-chain CDR3 region of each patient. Per the source publication's procedure: CDR3 differences across clinicopathological groups were used to build a classifier for discriminating distant-metastatic papillary thyroid cancer patients. The Shannon index was used to assess repertoire diversity, and the Morisita-Horn index was used to assess tumor-blood repertoire similarity. TCRdb's own reprocessing of the public reads used fastp at Q25 and MiXCR and kept productive beta chains. The V and J calls, along with clone size, are taken from TCRdb and not from the paper's own processing. This sample has about 20,000 clones in its table, and approximately 22% of those were observed once. Of the sample, 6.4% is held by the ten largest clones.

The TCR was taken from a female donor with papillary thyroid cancer or a benign thyroid nodule (not recorded which). Some clones in this sample may be carry-over from other donors' samples. The chain is assembled from TRBV20-1 and TRBJ1-4; the D gene lacks a confident call. The sequenced material came from tumor tissue. The CDR3 protein is CSARKGEKLFF. The nucleotide sequence reads as follows: TGCAGTGCTAGGAAGGGTGAAAAACTGTTTTTT.